The rows below give T cell receptor beta chains drawn from one sample of a study of immune evolution from preneoplasia to lung adenocarcinoma. Produced via immunoSEQ multiplex PCR; TCRdb's table is partial and in-frame only. Among around 1,000 clones listed, 65% to 85% were seen once. Sequencing used FFPE tissue from an adenomatous hyperplasia lung lesion. These receptors came from a person aged 55-80 years with lung adenocarcinoma. Both conserved end residues are part of each CDR3. D genes are given only for firm matches. Clone size, where shown, is once, few, many, or a class for clones that have expanded.

D	V	size	J	DNA	CDR3
.	TRBV11-2	.	TRBJ1-3	TGTGCCAGCAGCCCGGATACCTCTGGAAACACCATATATTTT	CASSPDTSGNTIYF
.	TRBV5-4	.	TRBJ1-4	TGTGCCAGCAGCGGAAACAGGGCCGTAAATGAAAAACTGTTTTTT	CASSGNRAVNEKLFF
.	TRBV7-8	once	TRBJ2-7	TGTGCCAGCAGCACCACGCGCGGCGCGCCCTCCTACGAGCAGTACTTC	CASSTTRGAPSYEQYF
.	TRBV28	.	TRBJ2-1	TGTGCCAGCAGTTTATACGGGACTGAGTACAATGAGCAGTTCTTC	CASSLYGTEYNEQFF
TRBD1	TRBV4-1	.	TRBJ2-3	TGCGCCAGCAGCCAAGATCTATTCGTCGGGACAGGGGTGATAGATACGCAGTATTTT	CASSQDLFVGTGVIDTQYF
.	TRBV4-1	.	TRBJ2-5	TGCGCTAGCAGCCAAGATCCGGAGGACCAAGAGACCCAGTACTTC	CASSQDPEDQETQYF
.	TRBV19	.	TRBJ1-2	TGTGCCAGTACCTCGCAAGGGGTTAACTATGGCTACACCTTC	CASTSQGVNYGYTF
.	TRBV6-1	.	TRBJ1-5	TGTGCCAGCAGTGATAACGGTATTAATCAGCCCCAGCATTTT	CASSDNGINQPQHF
TRBD1	TRBV2	few	TRBJ1-5	TGTGCCAGCAGTATCCAGGGACAGGTCAATCAGCCCCAGCATTTT	CASSIQGQVNQPQHF
.	TRBV10-2	.	TRBJ2-3	TGCGCCAGCAGTCAACAGATCCCAGATACGCAGTATTTT	CASSQQIPDTQYF
.	TRBV27	.	TRBJ2-3	TGTGCCAGCATCTCGGACACAGATACGCAGTATTTT	CASISDTDTQYF
.	TRBV10-1	.	TRBJ2-1	TGCGCCAGCAGTGATGGACAGATGTACAATGAGCAGTTCTTC	CASSDGQMYNEQFF
.	TRBV7-9	.	TRBJ2-7	TGTGCCAGCAGCTCCATGGCCAGTGGCCCGAGGAACGAGCAGTACTTC	CASSSMASGPRNEQYF
.	TRBV6-6	.	TRBJ2-7	TGTGCCAGCAGTTACGGGACTTTGAGCTACGAGCAGTACTTC	CASSYGTLSYEQYF
.	TRBV21-1	.	TRBJ2-4	TGTGCCATCCCCCGGGGGCGGGACATTCAGTACTTC	CAIPRGRDIQYF
.	TRBV7-8	.	TRBJ1-5	TGTGCCAGCAGCTTAGGGCCCCTCAATCAGCCCCAGCATTTT	CASSLGPLNQPQHF
.	TRBV18	.	TRBJ1-1	TGTGCCAGCTCACCATTATCTCCGGGGAACACTGAAGCTTTCTTT	CASSPLSPGNTEAFF
.	TRBV9	.	TRBJ2-2	TGTGCCAGCAGCGTCGGGCAGCACACCGGGGAGCTGTTTTTT	CASSVGQHTGELFF
.	TRBV27	.	TRBJ1-1	TGTGCCAGCAGACTGACCGGGACTACTGAAGCTTTCTTT	CASRLTGTTEAFF
.	TRBV6-1	.	TRBJ1-2	TGTGCCAGCAGTACGGAAGGACCCTATGGCTACACCTTC	CASSTEGPYGYTF
.	TRBV7-6	.	TRBJ2-1	TGTGCCAGCAGCTTAGGCCTACACAATGAGCAGTTCTTC	CASSLGLHNEQFF
.	TRBV7-9	.	TRBJ1-2	TGTGCCAGCAGCTTAGCGCCGGGGATCTATGGCTACACCTTC	CASSLAPGIYGYTF
.	TRBV28	.	TRBJ1-6	TGTGCCAGCAGTTTGGATCTGGATAATTCACCCCTCCACTTT	CASSLDLDNSPLHF
.	TRBV28	.	TRBJ1-5	TGTGCCAGCGCCCCCCCGAGGGGGCCCCAGCATTTT	CASAPPRGPQHF
.	TRBV4-2	.	TRBJ1-2	TGTGCCAGCAGCCAAGATAGCTATGGCTACACCTTC	CASSQDSYGYTF
.	TRBV6-5	.	TRBJ1-5	TGTGCCAGCAGTTATTCAGGGAGTGGGGATCAGCCCCAGCATTTT	CASSYSGSGDQPQHF
.	TRBV28	.	TRBJ2-3	TGTGCCAGCAGTTTATGGCGCACTACTAGCACAGATACGCAGTATTTT	CASSLWRTTSTDTQYF
.	TRBV30	.	TRBJ2-7	TGTGCCTGGGGGTTCGAGGGCGAGCAGTACTTC	CAWGFEGEQYF
TRBD1	TRBV18	.	TRBJ2-3	TGTGCCAGCTCGCAATTTACACAGGGGGCTGGTAGCACAGATATGCAGTATTTT	CASSQFTQGAGSTDMQYF
TRBD1	TRBV11-3	.	TRBJ1-2	TGTGCCAGCAGCCAGGGACAGTATGGCTACACCTTC	CASSQGQYGYTF
.	TRBV30	.	TRBJ1-5	TGTGCCTGGACCGCAAGGGAATGGGACAACCGAAGGGACAATCAGCCCCAGCATTTT	CAWTAREWDNRRDNQPQHF
.	TRBV28	.	TRBJ1-6	TGTGCCAGCAGTTTGGACTTAGATAATTCACCCCTCCACTTT	CASSLDLDNSPLHF
.	TRBV5-1	.	TRBJ2-5	TGCTCCAGCAGCCCTTCCGGGGCGCAAGAGACCCAGTACTTC	CSSSPSGAQETQYF
TRBD2	TRBV6-1	.	TRBJ2-2	TGTGCCAGCAGTGAAGAACTAGCGGATAACACCGGGGAGCTGTTTTTT	CASSEELADNTGELFF
.	TRBV7-9	.	TRBJ2-3	TGTGCCAGCAGCTTCATCCTAGCGACAGATACGCAGTATTTT	CASSFILATDTQYF